This TCR beta chain was sequenced in a study of vaccination effects on CD4 cells after COVID-19. Whole-study context: The cohort was immunized with two doses of either the BNT162b2 or mRNA-1273 vaccine. Study observations and caveats: Cross-reaction with common cold coronaviruses was seen in only 1 of 255 vaccine-induced clones from healthy vaccinees. Clones from infection and from vaccination both contracted markedly late after vaccination.

This CDR3 comprises 14 residues. The ends were cut back, 0 bases at V and 4 bases at J, with 7 bases in the middle. Germline V gene data show CDR1 as SGHTA and CDR2 as FQGNSA. Antigen-specific CD4+ T cells expanded by the ViraFEST assay with viral peptide pools were then sequenced. The authors isolated CD4+ T cells after more than eight days of culture. In the vaccine recipients, nucleocapsid antibodies were negative and there was no prior SARS-CoV-2 infection. Fresh IL-2-containing medium replaced half the medium on days 3 and 7. About this clone: The antigen remains undetermined.

Assay used: immunoSEQ multiplex PCR; TCRdb lists only in-frame clones, some missing. The sample has approximately 76,000 clones; under 80% are singletons. The chain uses TRBV7-2 and TRBJ1-5; D not certain. This TCR came from a human donor who received a COVID-19 vaccine. The source was CD4+ T cells from PBMCs cultured with SARS-CoV-2 spike peptides, collected before COVID-19 vaccination. The CDR3 bases are TGTGCCAGCAGCTTAGCTGGGCAGAATCAGCCCCAGCATTTT. Its protein product is CASSLAGQNQPQHF.